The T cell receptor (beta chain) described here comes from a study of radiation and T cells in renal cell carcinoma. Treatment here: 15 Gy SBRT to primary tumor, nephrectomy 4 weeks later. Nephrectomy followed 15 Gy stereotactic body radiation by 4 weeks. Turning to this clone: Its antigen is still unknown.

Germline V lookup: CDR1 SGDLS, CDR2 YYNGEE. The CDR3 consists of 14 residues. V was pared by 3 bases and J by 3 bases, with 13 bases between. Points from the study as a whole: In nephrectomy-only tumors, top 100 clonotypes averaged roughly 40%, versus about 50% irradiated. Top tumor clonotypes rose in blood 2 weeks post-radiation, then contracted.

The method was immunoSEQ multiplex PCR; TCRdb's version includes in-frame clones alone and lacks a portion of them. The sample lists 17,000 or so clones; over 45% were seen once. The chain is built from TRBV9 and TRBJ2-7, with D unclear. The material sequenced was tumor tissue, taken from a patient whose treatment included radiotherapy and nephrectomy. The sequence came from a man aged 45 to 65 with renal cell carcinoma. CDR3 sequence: CASSEGRQYYEQYF. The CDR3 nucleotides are TGTGCCAGCAGCGAAGGACGGCAGTACTACGAGCAGTACTTC.